Included here is one TCR beta chain sequence, with context. Its antigen is unidentified. The data were obtained in a study of cytomegalovirus exposure and HLA in healthy donors. Study overall: The 550 to 700 first-cohort repertoires and the approximately 130 validation repertoires shared the same platform, a later analysis reported. Regarding the study as a whole: According to reports, the classifier identified cytomegalovirus status with high specificity and sensitivity. Among TCR beta chains, those listed as cytomegalovirus-associated numbered about 150. Most observed TCR sequences were rare, whereas some public TCRs were detected in many donors.

Method: immunoSEQ multiplex PCR; TCRdb's copy keeps in-frame clones and lacks some. The sample shows over 250,000 clones, 80% to 90% of them seen only once. Per the germline V gene, CDR1 is SEHNR and CDR2 is FQNEAQ (reference sequence). With V trimmed by 4 bases and J by 8 bases, 14 bases remained unmatched. The CDR3 totals 16 residues. The V and J genes are TRBV7-9 and TRBJ2-1; 7 bases fit TRBD1. This TCR derives from a woman aged 18-30 years in good health and CMV-seronegative. Sequenced: PBMCs. As DNA, the CDR3 is TGTGCCAGCAGCTCACAGATCACAGGGGTTGGCGATGAGCAGTTCTTC. Translating gives CASSSQITGVGDEQFF.